The sequence of this T cell receptor beta chain was determined in a study of T cell changes during pregnancy in multiple sclerosis. The CDR3 is made up of 14 amino acids. Looked up from germline, CDR1 is SGHTA and CDR2 is FQGTGA. V lost 6 bases to trimming and J lost 7 bases, with 18 bases between them. Sequencing used immunoSEQ multiplex PCR; TCRdb keeps in-frame clones, though not all of them. The data hold roughly 38,000 clones, with about nine tenths observed a single time. The chain uses TRBV7-3 and TRBJ1-1; TRBD1 is a possible D gene (5 bases). Sequencing was performed on peripheral blood, taken in the third trimester of pregnancy. This clonotype was obtained from a female donor in good health, enrolled as a control in a pregnancy study. CDR3 amino acids: CASSVRGGKDEAFF. The CDR3 DNA is TGTGCCAGCAGTGTTAGGGGCGGGAAGGATGAAGCTTTCTTT.